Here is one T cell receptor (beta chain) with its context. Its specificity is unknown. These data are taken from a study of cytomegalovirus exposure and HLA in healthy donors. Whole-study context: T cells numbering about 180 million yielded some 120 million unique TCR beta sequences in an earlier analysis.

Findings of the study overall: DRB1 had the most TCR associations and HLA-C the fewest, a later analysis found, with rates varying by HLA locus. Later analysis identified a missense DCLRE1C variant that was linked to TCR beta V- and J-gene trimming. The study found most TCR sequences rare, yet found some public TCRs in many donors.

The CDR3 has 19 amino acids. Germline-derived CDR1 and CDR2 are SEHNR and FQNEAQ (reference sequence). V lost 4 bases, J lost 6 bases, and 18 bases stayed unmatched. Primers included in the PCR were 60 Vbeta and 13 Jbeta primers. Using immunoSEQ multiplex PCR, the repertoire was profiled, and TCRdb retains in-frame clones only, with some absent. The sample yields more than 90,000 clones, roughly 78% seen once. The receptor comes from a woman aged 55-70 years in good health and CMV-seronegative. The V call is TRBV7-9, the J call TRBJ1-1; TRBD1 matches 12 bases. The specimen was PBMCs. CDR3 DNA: TGTGCCAGCAGCTCTTATCAACCTGCCCGGGACAGGGGGCGTTCTGAAGCTTTCTTT. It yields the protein CASSSYQPARDRGRSEAFF.